A selection of T cell receptor beta chains follows, all from one sample in a study of radiotherapy plus CTLA-4 blockade in lung cancer. The assay was immunoSEQ multiplex PCR, and TCRdb's table has in-frame clones only and misses some. The table includes roughly 57,000 clones, 82% detected once. The specimen comprised peripheral blood, sampled from a patient treated with radiotherapy plus ipilimumab. All receptors derive from a human donor with non-small cell lung cancer whose response to radiotherapy plus ipilimumab could not be evaluated. CDR3s include the opening cysteine and the closing phenylalanine or tryptophan. Each record gives: J gene, clone size, D gene, V gene, CDR3 protein, CDR3 DNA. D genes are given only for firm matches. Clone size is shown for a subset of rows, as once, few, many or a class of expanded clone.

J: TRBJ2-3
size: -
D: TRBD2
V: TRBV5-1
CDR3: CASSPGDYGGTDTQYF
DNA: TGCGCCAGCAGCCCTGGGGACTATGGCGGCACAGATACGCAGTATTTT

J: TRBJ2-1
size: -
D: TRBD2
V: TRBV9
CDR3: CASSGQGGGAGGNEQFF
DNA: TGTGCCAGCAGCGGACAAGGGGGGGGCGCGGGGGGGAATGAGCAGTTCTTC

J: TRBJ2-7
size: -
D: TRBD2
V: TRBV19
CDR3: CASSIRRGGDDEQYF
DNA: TGTGCCAGTAGTATTAGGCGGGGGGGCGATGACGAGCAGTACTTC

J: TRBJ1-1
size: -
D: -
V: TRBV27
CDR3: CASSFHHRVGSEAFF
DNA: TGTGCCAGCAGTTTCCATCACAGGGTCGGATCTGAAGCTTTCTTT

J: TRBJ1-2
size: -
D: -
V: TRBV18
CDR3: CASSPMDTDGYTF
DNA: TGTGCCAGCTCACCCATGGACACGGATGGCTACACCTTC

J: TRBJ2-3
size: -
D: -
V: TRBV27
CDR3: CASKPGSLTDTQYF
DNA: TGTGCCAGCAAACCGGGATCCCTCACAGATACGCAGTATTTT

J: TRBJ1-4
size: -
D: TRBD1
V: TRBV5-1
CDR3: CASSLGDRGEKLFF
DNA: TGCGCCAGCAGCTTAGGGGACAGGGGGGAAAAACTGTTTTTT

J: TRBJ2-1
size: medium-sized
D: TRBD2
V: TRBV5-6
CDR3: CASSLWYGLAGDPYNEQFF
DNA: TGTGCCAGCAGCTTGTGGTACGGACTGGCGGGGGACCCCTACAATGAGCAGTTCTTC

J: TRBJ2-7
size: -
D: TRBD2
V: TRBV19
CDR3: CASSFLAGGAYEQYF
DNA: TGTGCCAGTAGTTTTCTAGCGGGGGGCGCCTACGAGCAGTACTTC

J: TRBJ2-2
size: once
D: TRBD1
V: TRBV6-6
CDR3: CASSSGTGKSGELFF
DNA: TGTGCCAGCAGTTCCGGGACAGGGAAATCCGGGGAGCTGTTTTTT

J: TRBJ2-7
size: -
D: TRBD1
V: TRBV10-3
CDR3: CAIGTGQGYYEQYF
DNA: TGTGCCATCGGGACGGGACAGGGCTACTACGAGCAGTACTTC

J: TRBJ1-5
size: -
D: -
V: TRBV6-6
CDR3: CASSYSAGAGNQPQHF
DNA: TGTGCCAGCAGTTACTCCGCAGGGGCTGGCAATCAGCCCCAGCATTTT

J: TRBJ1-4
size: few
D: -
V: TRBV5-1
CDR3: CASSFDSEKLFF
DNA: TGCGCCAGCAGCTTCGACAGTGAAAAACTGTTTTTT

J: TRBJ2-6
size: -
D: -
V: TRBV7-2
CDR3: CASSPMGTGANVLTF
DNA: TGTGCCAGCAGCCCAATGGGCACTGGGGCCAACGTCCTGACTTTC

J: TRBJ1-5
size: few
D: -
V: TRBV5-4
CDR3: CASSWDTNQPQHF
DNA: TGTGCCAGCAGCTGGGACACTAATCAGCCCCAGCATTTT

J: TRBJ1-1
size: -
D: -
V: TRBV9
CDR3: CASSVGQLNTEAFF
DNA: TGTGCCAGCAGCGTAGGACAGCTGAACACTGAAGCTTTCTTT

J: TRBJ2-3
size: -
D: TRBD1
V: TRBV11-2
CDR3: CASRPRRDREADTQYF
DNA: TGTGCCAGCAGACCCAGGCGGGACAGGGAAGCAGATACGCAGTATTTT

J: TRBJ2-3
size: -
D: TRBD2
V: TRBV4-3
CDR3: CASSQEWASGTDTQYF
DNA: TGCGCCAGCAGCCAAGAATGGGCTAGCGGTACAGATACGCAGTATTTT

J: TRBJ2-3
size: -
D: -
V: TRBV30
CDR3: CAWSPTNHPADTQYF
DNA: TGTGCCTGGAGTCCGACAAACCACCCGGCGGATACGCAGTATTTT

J: TRBJ1-4
size: -
D: TRBD1
V: TRBV13
CDR3: CASSFKRTGTGNEKLFF
DNA: TGTGCCAGCAGCTTCAAACGAACCGGGACAGGGAATGAAAAACTGTTTTTT

J: TRBJ2-3
size: -
D: TRBD2
V: TRBV11-2
CDR3: CASKTTSGRSDTQYF
DNA: TGTGCCAGCAAAACGACTAGCGGGAGATCAGATACGCAGTATTTT

J: TRBJ2-5
size: -
D: -
V: TRBV7-6
CDR3: CASSLLYSSETQYF
DNA: TGTGCCAGCAGCTTATTGTATAGCTCCGAGACCCAGTACTTC

J: TRBJ1-4
size: -
D: -
V: TRBV29-1
CDR3: CSVKDSRVSNEKLFF
DNA: TGCAGCGTTAAAGACTCCCGCGTTTCTAATGAAAAACTGTTTTTT

J: TRBJ2-7
size: -
D: TRBD2
V: TRBV28
CDR3: CASSRGGLLAGAHEQYF
DNA: TGTGCCAGCAGTCGGGGCGGGTTGCTAGCGGGAGCCCACGAGCAGTACTTC

J: TRBJ1-3
size: few
D: -
V: TRBV5-6
CDR3: CASSLAGIGNTIYF
DNA: TGTGCCAGCAGCTTGGCAGGGATCGGAAACACCATATATTTT

J: TRBJ2-1
size: -
D: TRBD2
V: TRBV5-5
CDR3: CASSLWTSGGPYNEQFF
DNA: TGTGCCAGCAGCCTATGGACTAGCGGGGGCCCCTACAATGAGCAGTTCTTC

J: TRBJ2-5
size: few
D: TRBD1
V: TRBV6-5
CDR3: CASSYGDRVKTQYF
DNA: TGTGCCAGCAGTTACGGGGACAGGGTAAAGACCCAGTACTTC

J: TRBJ2-7
size: -
D: TRBD1
V: TRBV10-3
CDR3: CAISYTGTGDYEQYF
DNA: TGTGCCATCAGTTACACCGGGACAGGGGACTACGAGCAGTACTTC

J: TRBJ2-2
size: -
D: TRBD2
V: TRBV7-8
CDR3: CASSPSGGGPVGELFF
DNA: TGTGCCAGCAGCCCTAGCGGGGGGGGTCCCGTAGGGGAGCTGTTTTTT

J: TRBJ1-4
size: few
D: TRBD1
V: TRBV30
CDR3: CAWGGQGKNEKLFF
DNA: TGTGCCTGGGGGGGACAGGGGAAGAATGAAAAACTGTTTTTT

J: TRBJ2-7
size: -
D: -
V: TRBV6-5
CDR3: CASGSLINEQYF
DNA: TGTGCCAGCGGGAGTTTGATCAACGAGCAGTACTTC

J: TRBJ1-1
size: -
D: TRBD1
V: TRBV7-2
CDR3: CASSPQGPGTEAFF
DNA: TGTGCCAGCAGCCCACAGGGGCCTGGGACTGAAGCTTTCTTT

J: TRBJ2-7
size: few
D: TRBD1
V: TRBV20-1
CDR3: CSADRYEQYF
DNA: TGCAGTGCGGACAGGTACGAGCAGTACTTC

J: TRBJ1-1
size: -
D: -
V: TRBV6-6
CDR3: CASSSQGSNTEAFF
DNA: TGTGCCAGCAGTTCACAGGGAAGCAACACTGAAGCTTTCTTT

J: TRBJ1-2
size: -
D: -
V: TRBV27
CDR3: CASRVGVRNYGYTF
DNA: TGTGCCAGCCGGGTAGGGGTCCGTAACTATGGCTACACCTTC

J: TRBJ2-3
size: -
D: TRBD2
V: TRBV10-1
CDR3: CASSGQREPSESGTDTQYF
DNA: TGCGCCAGCAGTGGACAGCGGGAGCCGTCCGAGAGCGGCACAGATACGCAGTATTTT

J: TRBJ1-2
size: once
D: -
V: TRBV5-4
CDR3: CASSLDSPGYTF
DNA: TGTGCCAGCAGCTTGGACAGCCCTGGCTACACCTTC

J: TRBJ2-2
size: once
D: -
V: TRBV10-1
CDR3: CASSSDSRTGELFF
DNA: TGCGCCAGCAGTTCGGACAGTCGCACCGGGGAGCTGTTTTTT

J: TRBJ2-1
size: -
D: -
V: TRBV6-1
CDR3: CASSGGRRAGNEQFF
DNA: TGTGCCAGCAGTGGAGGCAGGCGGGCGGGTAATGAGCAGTTCTTC

J: TRBJ2-2
size: -
D: TRBD1
V: TRBV6-5
CDR3: CASSDRERTGELFF
DNA: TGTGCCAGCAGCGACAGGGAAAGGACCGGGGAGCTGTTTTTT

J: TRBJ2-1
size: -
D: TRBD2
V: TRBV10-2
CDR3: CASSESQRGGPDEQFF
DNA: TGCGCCAGCAGTGAGTCGCAGCGGGGGGGCCCCGATGAGCAGTTCTTC

J: TRBJ1-5
size: -
D: TRBD1
V: TRBV27
CDR3: CASSSGTGDNQPQHF
DNA: TGTGCCAGCAGTTCCGGGACAGGGGACAATCAGCCCCAGCATTTT

J: TRBJ1-1
size: -
D: -
V: TRBV6-5
CDR3: CASSYLAGARHTEAFF
DNA: TGTGCCAGCAGTTACCTGGCGGGGGCCCGTCACACTGAAGCTTTCTTT

J: TRBJ2-7
size: once
D: TRBD2
V: TRBV27
CDR3: CASSLWGGSSYEQYF
DNA: TGTGCCAGCAGTTTATGGGGGGGGAGCTCCTACGAGCAGTACTTC

J: TRBJ2-5
size: -
D: TRBD2
V: TRBV5-1
CDR3: CASSLGLAGGTQYF
DNA: TGCGCCAGCAGCTTGGGACTAGCGGGGGGGACCCAGTACTTC

J: TRBJ2-5
size: once
D: -
V: TRBV7-9
CDR3: CASSSIRGGQETQYF
DNA: TGTGCCAGCAGCTCGATCAGAGGGGGACAAGAGACCCAGTACTTC

J: TRBJ2-7
size: -
D: TRBD1
V: TRBV25-1
CDR3: CASSERQGSYEQYF
DNA: TGTGCCAGCAGTGAAAGACAGGGGAGCTACGAGCAGTACTTC